The rows below give T cell receptor beta chains drawn from one sample of a study of T cell responses to AZD1222 COVID-19 vaccine. The protocol was immunoSEQ multiplex PCR, while the TCRdb copy is restricted to in-frame clones and leaves out a portion. The sample contains roughly 150,000 clones, 90% of which appear only once. This specimen was peripheral blood, taken 28 days after the second AZD1222 dose. The receptors derive from an adult who received the AZD1222 COVID-19 vaccine. The conserved cysteine and the conserved F or W are not part of the CDR3 here. Only some rows state a clone size, as once, few, many or a class for expanded clones.

CDR3: ASSLGGYEQY
V: TRBV28
J: TRBJ2-7
size: NA

CDR3: ATSRERTLSYEQY
V: TRBV15
J: TRBJ2-7
size: NA

CDR3: ASASPGTSGKYEQY
V: TRBV12-5
J: TRBJ2-7
size: NA

CDR3: ASNRALAGVEQF
V: TRBV2
J: TRBJ2-1
size: NA

CDR3: AWSVQQSGRHT
V: TRBV30
J: TRBJ1-2
size: NA

CDR3: ASSHTGTQY
V: TRBV6-2/TRBV6-3
J: TRBJ2-5
size: NA

CDR3: ASSPVAGGLSGANVLT
V: TRBV19
J: TRBJ2-6
size: few

CDR3: ASSSHETRNYGELF
V: TRBV6-5
J: TRBJ2-2
size: few

CDR3: ASSMTANTEAF
V: TRBV10-2
J: TRBJ1-1
size: once

CDR3: ASSRQGNQPQH
V: TRBV2
J: TRBJ1-5
size: NA

CDR3: ASSSQGYGVAF
V: TRBV7-8
J: TRBJ1-1
size: NA

CDR3: ASVSGGTGELF
V: TRBV6-5
J: TRBJ2-2
size: once

CDR3: ASNAGTDTQY
V: TRBV9
J: TRBJ2-3
size: NA

CDR3: ASSGAVYGYT
V: TRBV2
J: TRBJ1-2
size: NA

CDR3: ASSPTSKVEQF
V: TRBV18
J: TRBJ2-1
size: NA

CDR3: ASSQVVAGGPSEQY
V: TRBV4-2
J: TRBJ2-7
size: NA

CDR3: ASSWTSHSNQPQH
V: TRBV28
J: TRBJ1-5
size: once

CDR3: ASSIDAGISNQPQH
V: TRBV19
J: TRBJ1-5
size: NA

CDR3: ASSPSPETQY
V: TRBV5-1
J: TRBJ2-5
size: NA

CDR3: ASSFGGNQPQH
V: TRBV28
J: TRBJ1-5
size: NA

CDR3: ASTPDGNTIY
V: TRBV12-3/TRBV12-4
J: TRBJ1-3
size: NA

CDR3: ASRNREGSGPQH
V: TRBV19
J: TRBJ1-5
size: NA

CDR3: RAGLAGDRTQY
V: TRBV29-1
J: TRBJ2-5
size: NA

CDR3: ASSPEASEETQY
V: TRBV18
J: TRBJ2-5
size: NA

CDR3: ASSGGASYEQY
V: TRBV19
J: TRBJ2-7
size: NA

CDR3: ASSLWQGQYEQY
V: TRBV28
J: TRBJ2-7
size: NA

CDR3: ASSLPGRGAF
V: TRBV7-9
J: TRBJ1-1
size: NA

CDR3: ASSYPNEQF
V: TRBV28
J: TRBJ2-1
size: NA

CDR3: ASSVIAGVADTQY
V: TRBV9
J: TRBJ2-3
size: NA

CDR3: ASSGGHGGGRAFRAYNEQF
V: TRBV9
J: TRBJ2-1
size: NA

CDR3: ATSRDAAGNTIY
V: TRBV15
J: TRBJ1-3
size: NA

CDR3: ASSIGGPNEKLF
V: TRBV25-1
J: TRBJ1-4
size: NA

CDR3: ASSLGGMNTEAF
V: TRBV5-1
J: TRBJ1-1
size: NA